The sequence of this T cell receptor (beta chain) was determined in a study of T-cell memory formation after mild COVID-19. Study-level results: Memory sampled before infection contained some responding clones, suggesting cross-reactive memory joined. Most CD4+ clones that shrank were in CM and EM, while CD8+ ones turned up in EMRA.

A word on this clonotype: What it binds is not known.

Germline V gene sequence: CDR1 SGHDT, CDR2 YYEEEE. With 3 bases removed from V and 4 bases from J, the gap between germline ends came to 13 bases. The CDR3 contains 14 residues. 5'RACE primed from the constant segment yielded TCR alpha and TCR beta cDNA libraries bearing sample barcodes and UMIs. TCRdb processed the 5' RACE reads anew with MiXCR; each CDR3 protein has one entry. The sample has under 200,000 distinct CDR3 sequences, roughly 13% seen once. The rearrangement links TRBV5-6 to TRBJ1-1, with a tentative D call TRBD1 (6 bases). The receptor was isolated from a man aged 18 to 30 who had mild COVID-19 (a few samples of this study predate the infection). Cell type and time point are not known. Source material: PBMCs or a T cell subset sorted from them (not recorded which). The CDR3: CASSWDTKGTEAFF. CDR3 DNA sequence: TGTGCCAGCAGCTGGGACACAAAGGGCACTGAAGCTTTCTTT.